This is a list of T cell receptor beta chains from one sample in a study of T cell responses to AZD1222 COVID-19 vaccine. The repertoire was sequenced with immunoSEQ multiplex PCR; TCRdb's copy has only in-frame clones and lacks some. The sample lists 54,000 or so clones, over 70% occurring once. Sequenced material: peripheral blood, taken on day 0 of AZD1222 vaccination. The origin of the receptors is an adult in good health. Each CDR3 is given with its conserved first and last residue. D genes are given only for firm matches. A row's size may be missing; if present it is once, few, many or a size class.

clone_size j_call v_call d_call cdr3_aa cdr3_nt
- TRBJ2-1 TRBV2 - CASVEAQYNEQFF TGTGCCAGCGTTGAGGCCCAATACAATGAGCAGTTCTTC
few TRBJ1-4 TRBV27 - CASSSHGRYEKLFF TGTGCCAGCAGTTCCCATGGCAGATATGAAAAACTGTTTTTT
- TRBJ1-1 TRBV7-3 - CASSLSAGMNTEAFF TGTGCCAGCAGCTTAAGTGCAGGGATGAACACTGAAGCTTTCTTT
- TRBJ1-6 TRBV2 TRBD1 CASNRQGSLGSPLHF TGTGCCAGCAACCGACAGGGAAGTCTTGGATCACCCCTCCACTTT
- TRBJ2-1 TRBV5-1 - CASSLEGKSYNEQFF TGCGCCAGCAGCTTGGAGGGTAAAAGCTACAATGAGCAGTTCTTC
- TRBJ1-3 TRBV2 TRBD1 CASSVTGDSGNTIYF TGTGCCAGCAGTGTAACAGGGGACTCTGGAAACACCATATATTTT
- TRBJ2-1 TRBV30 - CAWEQVGLTDEQFF TGTGCCTGGGAGCAGGTAGGCTTGACAGATGAGCAGTTCTTC
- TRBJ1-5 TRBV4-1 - CASSLSGGNQPQHF TGCGCCAGCAGCCTCTCCGGCGGAAATCAGCCCCAGCATTTT
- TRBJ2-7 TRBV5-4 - CASSFISGEQYF TGTGCCAGCAGCTTTATTAGCGGCGAGCAGTACTTC
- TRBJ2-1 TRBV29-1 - CSVERGNEQFF TGCAGCGTCGAACGGGGGAATGAGCAGTTCTTC
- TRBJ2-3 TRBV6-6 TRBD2 CASSPGLAGGPGTDTQYF TGTGCCAGCAGTCCCGGACTAGCGGGAGGGCCTGGCACAGATACGCAGTATTTT
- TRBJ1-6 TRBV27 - CASSFGGGANSPLHF TGTGCCAGCAGTTTTGGGGGGGGAGCTAATTCACCCCTCCACTTT
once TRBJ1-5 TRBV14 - CASSRIRAGNQPQHF TGTGCCAGCAGCCGGATCAGGGCCGGGAATCAGCCCCAGCATTTT
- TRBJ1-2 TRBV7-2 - CASSPSQAVYGYTF TGTGCCAGCAGCCCCAGCCAGGCCGTCTATGGCTACACCTTC
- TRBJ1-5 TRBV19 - CASSLGALYSNQPQHF TGTGCCAGTAGCCTCGGGGCACTGTATAGCAATCAGCCCCAGCATTTT
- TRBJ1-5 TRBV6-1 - CASSEVQITQPQHF TGTGCCAGCAGTGAAGTGCAGATAACCCAGCCCCAGCATTTT
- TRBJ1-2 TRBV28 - CASSPDHNYGYTF TGTGCCAGCAGCCCAGACCATAACTATGGCTACACCTTC
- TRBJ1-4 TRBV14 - CASSQEVSVLKEKLFF TGTGCCAGCAGCCAAGAGGTTTCAGTGTTAAAAGAAAAACTGTTTTTT
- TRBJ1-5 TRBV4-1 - CASSQDSWGDQPQHF TGCGCCAGCAGCCAAGATTCTTGGGGGGATCAGCCCCAGCATTTT
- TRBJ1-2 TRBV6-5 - CASSYSGSYGYTF TGTGCCAGCAGTTACTCGGGCAGCTATGGCTACACCTTC
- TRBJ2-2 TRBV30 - CAWSVGRVDEELFF TGTGCCTGGAGTGTCGGAAGGGTGGATGAGGAGCTGTTTTTT
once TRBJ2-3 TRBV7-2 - CASSQRWNTQYF TGTGCCAGCAGCCAAAGGTGGAATACGCAGTATTTT
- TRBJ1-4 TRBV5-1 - CASSLAMGYEKLFF TGCGCCAGCAGCTTGGCCATGGGGTATGAAAAACTGTTTTTT
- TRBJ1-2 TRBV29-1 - CSVEETGRYGYTF TGCAGCGTTGAAGAGACGGGTCGGTATGGCTACACCTTC
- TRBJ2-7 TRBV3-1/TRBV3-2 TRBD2 CASSQMSGRVYEQYF TGTGCCAGCAGCCAAATGAGCGGGAGGGTATACGAGCAGTACTTC
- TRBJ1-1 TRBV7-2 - CASSSVGYYTEAFF TGTGCCAGCAGCTCCGTAGGGTATTACACTGAAGCTTTCTTT
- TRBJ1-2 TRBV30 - CAWSAPPGAPNTF TGTGCCTGGAGTGCCCCCCCGGGAGCTCCCAACACCTTC
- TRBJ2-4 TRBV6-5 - CASTLDGGAKNIQYF TGTGCCAGCACTCTGGATGGGGGAGCCAAAAACATTCAGTACTTC
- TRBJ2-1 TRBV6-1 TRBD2 CASSEGLLAGVPNEQFF TGTGCCAGCAGTGAAGGGCTATTAGCGGGAGTCCCCAATGAGCAGTTCTTC
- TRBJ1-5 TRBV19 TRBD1 CASSRVTGGDFRNQPQHF TGTGCCAGTTCCCGGGTGACAGGGGGCGATTTTAGGAATCAGCCCCAGCATTTT
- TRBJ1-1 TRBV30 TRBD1 CAYQGEDTEAFF TGTGCCTATCAGGGGGAGGACACTGAAGCTTTCTTT
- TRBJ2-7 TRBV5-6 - CASSLSPGDEQYF TGTGCCAGCAGCTTGAGTCCAGGGGACGAGCAGTACTTC
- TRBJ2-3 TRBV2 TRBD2 CASSDPASGRVDTQYF TGTGCCAGCAGCGACCCAGCTAGCGGGAGGGTGGATACGCAGTATTTT
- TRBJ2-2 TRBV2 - CASSVGTEYTGELFF TGTGCCAGCAGCGTGGGGACGGAATACACCGGGGAGCTGTTTTTT
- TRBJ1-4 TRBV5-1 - CASSLDSPNEKLFF TGCGCCAGCAGCTTGGACAGCCCTAATGAAAAACTGTTTTTT
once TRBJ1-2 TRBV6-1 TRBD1 CASSEGQGAYGYTF TGTGCCAGCAGTGAAGGACAGGGGGCCTATGGCTACACCTTC
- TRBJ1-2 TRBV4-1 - CASSQDLVANYGYTF TGCGCCAGCAGCCAAGATCTGGTGGCCAACTATGGCTACACCTTC
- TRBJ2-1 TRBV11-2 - CASNDLSSYNEQFF TGTGCCAGCAACGACTTGAGCTCCTACAATGAGCAGTTCTTC
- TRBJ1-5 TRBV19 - CASSIQRYNQPQHF TGTGCCAGTAGTATACAGCGGTACAATCAGCCCCAGCATTTT
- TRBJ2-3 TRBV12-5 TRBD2 CASGLGLAPQYF TGTGCTAGTGGTTTGGGACTAGCGCCGCAGTATTTT
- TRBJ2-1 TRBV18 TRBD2 CASSPPGLATSYNEQFF TGTGCCAGCTCACCGCCGGGACTAGCGACCTCCTACAATGAGCAGTTCTTC
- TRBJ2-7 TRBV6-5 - CASSYSPASYEQYF TGTGCCAGCAGTTACTCGCCAGCCTCCTACGAGCAGTACTTC
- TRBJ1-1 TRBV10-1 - CASSGTTGRGTEAFF TGCGCCAGCAGTGGGACAACCGGGCGAGGGACTGAAGCTTTCTTT
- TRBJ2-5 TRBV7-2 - CASSSPVVGGQETQYF TGTGCCAGCAGCTCTCCCGTTGTAGGGGGCCAAGAGACCCAGTACTTC
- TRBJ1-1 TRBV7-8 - CASSLSGDTEAFF TGTGCCAGCAGCTTAAGCGGGGACACTGAAGCTTTCTTT
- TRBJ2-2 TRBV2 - CASSETRPGELFF TGTGCCAGCAGTGAAACCCGCCCCGGGGAGCTGTTTTTT
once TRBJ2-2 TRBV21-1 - CASIDPLAGRNTGELFF TGTGCCAGCATCGATCCTTTAGCGGGGAGAAACACCGGGGAGCTGTTTTTT
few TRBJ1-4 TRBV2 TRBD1 CASMLTGGSATNEKLFF TGTGCCAGCATGCTGACAGGGGGATCTGCAACTAATGAAAAACTGTTTTTT
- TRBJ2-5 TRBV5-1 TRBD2 CASSSTSGSETQYF TGCGCCAGCAGCTCCACTAGCGGGAGTGAGACCCAGTACTTC
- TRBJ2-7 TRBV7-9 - CASSLPGLRSYEQYF TGTGCCAGCAGCCTCCCGGGACTCCGATCCTACGAGCAGTACTTC
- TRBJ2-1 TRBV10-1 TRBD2 CASSESAASGRRGQFF TGCGCCAGCAGTGAGTCGGCGGCTAGCGGGAGGAGGGGGCAGTTCTTC
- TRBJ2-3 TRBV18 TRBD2 CASSLILTSAFTDTQYF TGTGCCAGCTCACTGATATTGACTAGCGCCTTCACAGATACGCAGTATTTT
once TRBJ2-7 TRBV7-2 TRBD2 CASSLGGLAGGYEQYF TGTGCCAGCAGCTTAGGCGGACTAGCGGGAGGCTACGAGCAGTACTTC
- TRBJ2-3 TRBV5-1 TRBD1 CASSRRQGDTDTQYF TGCGCCAGCAGCCGACGACAGGGAGACACAGATACGCAGTATTTT
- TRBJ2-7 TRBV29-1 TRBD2 CSVGTSGRNYEQYF TGCAGCGTAGGGACTAGCGGGAGAAACTACGAGCAGTACTTC
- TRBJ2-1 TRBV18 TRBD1 CASSPDRGGYNEQFF TGTGCCAGCTCACCAGACAGGGGCGGATACAATGAGCAGTTCTTC
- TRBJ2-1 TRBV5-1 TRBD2 CASSLAAGLYNEQFF TGCGCCAGCAGCTTGGCAGCGGGATTGTACAATGAGCAGTTCTTC
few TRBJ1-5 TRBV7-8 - CASSFERTNQPQHF TGTGCCAGCAGCTTCGAGCGGACCAATCAGCCCCAGCATTTT